The 21 T cell receptor beta chains reported below all come from one sample, sequenced in a study of technical replicates of blood from several donors. Produced via immunoSEQ multiplex PCR; TCRdb's table is partial and in-frame only. The repertoire consists of roughly 74,000 clones, with roughly 90% occurring once and the leading ten covering around 0.37%. The sequencing sample was made of T cells isolated from PBMCs. Receptor source: a human donor in good health.

This chain joins TRBV11-2 and TRBJ2-7, with 7 bases lining up with TRBD1. This CDR3 has 14 amino acids. Per germline, CDR1 SGHAT and CDR2 FQNNGV. J was trimmed by 5 bases and V by 5 bases; bases with no gene match: 9. The CDR3 DNA follows: TGTGCCAGCAGCCGGAACAGGGGTAACGACGAGCAGTACTTC. Translation: CASSRNRGNDEQYF.

This clone is a singleton in its sample. V and J are TRBV25-1 and TRBJ2-5; weak D call: TRBD2 (6 bases). Germline assignment: CDR1 MGHDK and CDR2 SYGVNS. The CDR3 sequence is 14 residues long. V lost 2 bases to trimming and J lost 4 bases, with 11 bases between them. The CDR3 here is CASSEGGMRETQYF. The CDR3 nucleotides read TGTGCCAGCAGTGAAGGGGGGATGAGAGAGACCCAGTACTTC.

The genes are TRBV13 and TRBJ1-1, with D uncertain. There are 14 residues in the CDR3. Trimming took 1 base from V and 1 from J, leaving 7 bases between them. Per the germline V gene, CDR1 is PRHDT and CDR2 is FYEKMQ (reference sequence). The CDR3 protein is CASSLVDKNTEAFF. CDR3 coding DNA: TGTGCCAGCAGCTTAGTTGACAAGAACACTGAAGCTTTCTTT.

CDR3 sequence: CAIRGDYSTDTQYF. The CDR3 region has the DNA TGTGCCATCAGGGGGGACTATAGCACAGATACGCAGTATTTT. The rearrangement links TRBV10-3 to TRBJ2-3, with 7 bases matching TRBD2. Germline trimming cut 6 bases from V and 0 bases from J; bases unmatched to any gene: 3. This CDR3 has 14 residues. Germline CDR1 ENHRY, CDR2 SYGVKD.

This chain connects TRBV28 to TRBJ1-2, with unresolved D. Germline lookup yields CDR1 MDHEN and CDR2 SYDVKM. Trimming took off 3 bases at V and 5 bases at J, with 10 bases between the two ends. CDR3 length: 13 amino acids. The CDR3 sequence is CASSLSALYGYTF. The CDR3 nucleotides read TGTGCCAGCAGTTTGAGCGCCCTTTATGGCTACACCTTC.

The chain carries TRBV27 and TRBJ1-2; 11 bases line up with TRBD1. Trimming at V came to 5 bases and at J to 8 bases, leaving 10 bases not matched to a gene. The CDR3 is 15 amino acids. CDR1 and CDR2 (germline): MNHEY, SMNVEV (reference sequence). The chain's CDR3 is CASSPQRTGGRGYTF. DNA of the CDR3: TGTGCCAGCAGTCCTCAGAGGACAGGGGGCCGGGGCTACACCTTC.

V is TRBV6-5 and J is TRBJ2-3; 7 positions agree with TRBD2. This CDR3 spans 14 amino acids. The germline V gene has CDR1 MNHEY and CDR2 SVGAGI. The V segment lost 2 bases and the J segment 5 bases; nucleotides outside the gene matches: 4. CDR3 sequence reads: CASSYAGDKDTQYF. CDR3 in DNA: TGTGCCAGCAGTTACGCGGGAGATAAAGATACGCAGTATTTT.

The rearrangement joins TRBV27 to TRBJ1-1; tentative D call: TRBD1 (5 bases). The length of the CDR3 is 16 residues. Germline V gives CDR1 MNHEY, CDR2 SMNVEV (reference sequence). The V and J ends lost 5 bases and 2 bases respectively, with 18 bases between them. CDR3 region: CASSPYDSRLNTEAFF. The CDR3 nucleotides read TGTGCCAGCAGTCCTTACGACAGTCGGCTCAACACTGAAGCTTTCTTT.

The rearrangement joins TRBV6-5 to TRBJ1-1; D gene uncertain. The CDR3 is 15 residues long. Looked up from germline, CDR1 is MNHEY and CDR2 is SVGAGI. Trimming stripped 8 bases from V and 3 bases from J, with 19 bases between. The CDR3 sequence is CASYPPRGDYTEAFF. CDR3 coding DNA: TGTGCCAGCTACCCACCCCGAGGAGATTACACTGAAGCTTTCTTT.

This chain joins TRBV2 and TRBJ2-3; TRBD2 agrees at 7 bases. The J segment lost 2 bases and the V segment lost 7 bases, leaving 6 bases of the junction unmatched. The CDR3 extends over 14 amino acids. Germline lookup yields CDR1 SNHLY and CDR2 FYNNEI. The CDR3 DNA sequence: TGTGCCAGCAAGGTCCTAGCGGCCACAGATACGCAGTATTTT. Translated, it gives CASKVLAATDTQYF.

This chain connects TRBV25-1 to TRBJ2-1; 7 bases map to TRBD2. V lost 6 bases, J lost 8 bases, and 10 bases stayed unmatched. CDR1 and CDR2 from the germline V gene are MGHDK and SYGVNS. This CDR3 is built from 14 residues. The CDR3 loop is CASSPTGRSYEQFF. Here the CDR3 DNA reads TGTGCCAGCAGCCCGACCGGGAGGAGCTATGAGCAGTTCTTC.

A single count supports this clone. The chain couples TRBV4-2 to TRBJ1-2; 7 bases agree with TRBD1. Germline CDR1 is LGHNA and CDR2 is YNFKEQ. CDR3 length equals 17 residues. V lost 4 bases and J lost 1; bases outside the gene matches: 12. The CDR3 DNA is TGTGCCAGCAGCCCTTACCTGGACAGGATTTATAACTATGGCTACACCTTC. Translated: CASSPYLDRIYNYGYTF.

The chain is built from TRBV6-5 and TRBJ2-2; D gene unclear. Germline lookup yields CDR1 MNHEY and CDR2 SVGAGI. V lost 11 bases and J lost 1, with 8 bases in between. This CDR3 has 12 amino acids. CDR3 sequence: CAARGNTGELFF. In nucleotides, the CDR3 is TGTGCCGCGAGAGGGAACACCGGGGAGCTGTTTTTT.

This clone came up once. CDR3 amino acids: CASTTRDSSYGYTF. DNA for the CDR3: TGTGCCAGCACGACCAGGGACTCCAGCTATGGCTACACCTTC. The chain carries TRBV2 and TRBJ1-2, with TRBD1 as a possible D gene (5 bases). Germline CDR1 is SNHLY and CDR2 is FYNNEI. The CDR3 is 14 amino acids. Trimming stripped 7 bases from V and 4 bases from J, with 16 bases between. The whole variable domain, filled in from reference TRBV2 and TRBJ1-2, reads EPEVTQTPSHQVTQMGQEVILRCVPISNHLYFYWYRQILGQKVEFLVSFYNNEISEKSEIFDDQFSVERPDGSNFTLKIRSTKLEDSAMYFCASTTRDSSYGYTFGSGTRLTVV.

This chain links TRBV11-1 with TRBJ1-1; 8 bases align to TRBD1. CDR3 size: 15 residues. Per germline, CDR1 SGHAT and CDR2 FQDESV (reference sequence). V gave up 3 bases and J gave up 0 bases; unmatched junction bases: 3. As DNA, the CDR3 is TGTGCCAGCAGCTTTCTGACAGGGGTGAACACTGAAGCTTTCTTT. It yields the protein CASSFLTGVNTEAFF.

V is TRBV2 and J is TRBJ2-1, with 8 positions matching TRBD1. Trimming removed 8 bases from V and 1 base from J; junction bases left unmatched: 4. The CDR3 covers 14 residues. Germline V gene data show CDR1 as SNHLY and CDR2 as FYNNEI. The CDR3 DNA reads as TGTGCCAGCTTACAGGGGGATTCCTACAATGAGCAGTTCTTC. Its translation is CASLQGDSYNEQFF.

The chain recombines TRBV14 with TRBJ1-1, with 8 bases lining up with TRBD1. The CDR3 loop spans 16 amino acids. CDR1 is SGHDN, CDR2 FVKESK, per germline. J was trimmed by 5 bases and V by 1 base; bases with no gene match: 9. CDR3: CASSQGRGPLGTEAFF. As DNA, the CDR3 is TGTGCCAGCAGCCAAGGCAGGGGGCCTTTGGGGACTGAAGCTTTCTTT. The full variable domain, rest sourced from reference TRBV14 and TRBJ1-1, is EAGVTQFPSHSVIEKGQTVTLRCDPISGHDNLYWYRRVMGKEIKFLLHFVKESKQDESGMPNNRFLAERTGGTYSTLKVQPAELEDSGVYFCASSQGRGPLGTEAFFGQGTRLTVV.

This clone was counted once. The J gene is TRBJ2-4, the V gene TRBV27, with 14 bases lining up with TRBD2. This CDR3 comprises 17 residues. In germline, CDR1 is MNHEY, CDR2 SMNVEV (reference sequence). V lost 4 bases, J lost 9 bases, and 11 bases stayed unmatched. In nucleotides, the CDR3 is TGTGCCAGCAGTTGGGCCGGACTAGCGGGAGGAATGAGCATTCAGTACTTC. It specifies CASSWAGLAGGMSIQYF.

This sequence joins TRBV7-9 and TRBJ1-2, with D unresolved. Trimming stripped 5 bases from V and 0 bases from J, with 7 bases between. Per the germline V gene, CDR1 is SEHNR and CDR2 is FQNEAQ (reference sequence). CDR3 length: 13 residues. The CDR3 DNA reads as TGTGCCAGCAGCGCAGAGGCTAACTATGGCTACACCTTC. Protein sequence: CASSAEANYGYTF. Complete variable domain (other parts from reference TRBV7-9 and TRBJ1-2): DTGVSQNPRHKITKRGQNVTFRCDPISEHNRLYWYRQTLGQGPEFLTYFQNEAQLEKSRLLSDRFSAERPKGSFSTLEIQRTEQGDSAMYLCASSAEANYGYTFGSGTRLTVV.

V gene TRBV11-2 combines with J gene TRBJ2-7; TRBD2 agrees at 12 bases. The CDR3 consists of 17 residues. Germline CDR1 and CDR2: SGHAT and FQNNGV. The ends lost 1 base at V and 0 bases at J; junction bases unmatched: 4. The CDR3 loop is CASSLASSGRGSYEQYF. In DNA, the CDR3 is TGTGCCAGCAGCTTAGCGTCTAGCGGGAGGGGCTCCTACGAGCAGTACTTC.

The chain is built from TRBV4-1 and TRBJ1-5, with 7 bases identical to TRBD1. CDR1 MGHRA and CDR2 YSYEKL come from the germline V gene. The CDR3 has 15 residues. Germline trimming cut 0 bases from V and 4 bases from J; bases unmatched to any gene: 3. The CDR3 region has the DNA TGCGCCAGCAGCCAAGACCCGACAGGGAATCAGCCCCAGCATTTT. It specifies CASSQDPTGNQPQHF.